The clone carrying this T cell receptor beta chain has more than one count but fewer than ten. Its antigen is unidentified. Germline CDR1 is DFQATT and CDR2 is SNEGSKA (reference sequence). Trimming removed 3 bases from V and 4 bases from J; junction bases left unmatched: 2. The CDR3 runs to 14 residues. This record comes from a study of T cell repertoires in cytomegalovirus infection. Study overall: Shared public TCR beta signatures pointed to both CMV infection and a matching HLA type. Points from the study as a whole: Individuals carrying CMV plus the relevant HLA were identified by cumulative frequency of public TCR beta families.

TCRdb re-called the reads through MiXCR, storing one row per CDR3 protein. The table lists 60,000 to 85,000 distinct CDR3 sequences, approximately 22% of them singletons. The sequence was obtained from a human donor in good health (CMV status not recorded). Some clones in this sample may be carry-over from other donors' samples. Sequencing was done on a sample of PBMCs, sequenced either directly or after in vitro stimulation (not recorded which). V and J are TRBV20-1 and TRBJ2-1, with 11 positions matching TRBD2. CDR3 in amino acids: CSARGLAVYNEQFF. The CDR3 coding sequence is TGCAGTGCTAGGGGACTAGCGGTTTACAATGAGCAGTTCTTC.